These T cell receptor beta chains were read from a single sample in a study of a mutant IDH1 vaccine in newly diagnosed glioma. The table came from immunoSEQ multiplex PCR; TCRdb's copy has only in-frame clones and leaves some out. Here the sample spans about 65,000 clones, about 85% being singletons. For these receptors, no antigen is known. This sample comprised PBMCs, obtained from a glioma patient whose treatment included an IDH1 peptide vaccine. The receptors were sampled from a man aged 25 to 40 with glioma. CDR3s include the opening cysteine and the closing phenylalanine or tryptophan. The D gene is left open where the match is weak. Clone size is shown for a subset of rows, as once, few, many or a class of expanded clone.

v_gene	abundance	d_gene	j_gene	CDR3nt	CDR3aa
TRBV19	few	NA	TRBJ1-5	TGTGCCAGTAACGACAGGCCACGCAATCAGCCCCAGCATTTT	CASNDRPRNQPQHF
TRBV2	NA	NA	TRBJ1-2	TGTGCCAGCAGCATCCTGGGTGGCAGGGGCCACACCTTC	CASSILGGRGHTF
TRBV7-8	NA	TRBD1	TRBJ2-1	TGTGCCAGCAGCATACAGGGGGACACTCTACCGCCCTCCTACAATGAGCAGTTCTTC	CASSIQGDTLPPSYNEQFF
TRBV5-4	NA	NA	TRBJ1-6	TGTGCCAGCAGCTTCGGCGAGTCAAATTCACCCCTCCACTTT	CASSFGESNSPLHF
TRBV7-9	NA	TRBD2	TRBJ2-2	TGTGCCAGCAGCCCCGGGGGGGCGGCGCCGAACACCGGGGAGCTGTTTTTT	CASSPGGAAPNTGELFF
TRBV6-5	few	NA	TRBJ1-1	TGTGCCAGCAGTTACCTAGACAGAGGAAAGACTGAAGCTTTCTTT	CASSYLDRGKTEAFF
TRBV6-4	few	TRBD2	TRBJ2-5	TGTGCCAGCAGTGACTCGGCTAGCGGGGGGGCCGAGACCCAGTACTTC	CASSDSASGGAETQYF
TRBV6-6	NA	NA	TRBJ1-1	TGTGCCAGCAGTTACTCAGGGAGTACTGAAGCTTTCTTT	CASSYSGSTEAFF
TRBV2	NA	TRBD1	TRBJ2-7	TGTGCCAGCACCCGACAGGGGATACCCTACGACGAGCAGTACTTC	CASTRQGIPYDEQYF
TRBV28	NA	NA	TRBJ1-5	TGTGCCAGCAGTCGGGGGGGTTGGGGCAATCAGCCCCAGCATTTT	CASSRGGWGNQPQHF
TRBV30	NA	NA	TRBJ2-7	TGTGCCTGGAGTGTACGACTAACCTACGAGCAGTACTTC	CAWSVRLTYEQYF
TRBV5-1	NA	NA	TRBJ1-4	TGCGCCAGCCGTTCTGGCAGGGCTGATGAAAAACTGTTTTTT	CASRSGRADEKLFF
TRBV4-1	NA	TRBD2	TRBJ2-7	TGCGCCAGCAGCCAAGTCGGGGGGGACGAGCAGTACTTC	CASSQVGGDEQYF
TRBV28	once	NA	TRBJ2-5	TGTGCCAGCAGCAGCGTGGCAGGGACGAAGCAGACCCAGTACTTC	CASSSVAGTKQTQYF